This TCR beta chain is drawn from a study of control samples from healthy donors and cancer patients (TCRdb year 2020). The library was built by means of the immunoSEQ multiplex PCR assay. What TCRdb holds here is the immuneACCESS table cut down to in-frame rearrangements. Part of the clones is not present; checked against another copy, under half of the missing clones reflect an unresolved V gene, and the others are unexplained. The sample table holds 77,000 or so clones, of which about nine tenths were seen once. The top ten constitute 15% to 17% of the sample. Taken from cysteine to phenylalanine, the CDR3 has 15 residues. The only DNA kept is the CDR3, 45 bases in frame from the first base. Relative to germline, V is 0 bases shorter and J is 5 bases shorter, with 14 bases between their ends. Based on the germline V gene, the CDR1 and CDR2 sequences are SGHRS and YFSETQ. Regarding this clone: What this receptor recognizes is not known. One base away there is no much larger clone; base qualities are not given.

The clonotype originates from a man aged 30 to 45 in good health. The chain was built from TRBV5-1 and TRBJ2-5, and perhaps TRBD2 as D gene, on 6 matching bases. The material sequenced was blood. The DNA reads TGCGCCAGCAGCTTGGCGGGGACTGCCCTGGAGACCCAGTACTTC. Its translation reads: CASSLAGTALETQYF.